The 12 T cell receptor beta chains given below trace back to one sample, sequenced in a study of blood T cell repertoires in COVID-19. The assay was immunoSEQ multiplex PCR, and TCRdb's table has in-frame clones only and misses some. The table lists 300,000 to 400,000 clones, around 86% of them singletons. The sample comprised peripheral blood. These receptors were obtained from a woman between 45 and 60 years old with COVID-19, enrolled during active disease.

The CDR3 sequence is CASRASHANTEAFF. The CDR3 coding sequence is TGTGCCAGCAGGGCATCCCACGCAAACACTGAAGCTTTCTTT. The chain has TRBV25-1 and TRBJ1-1; D unclear. The V end lost 6 bases, the J end lost 2 bases, and 13 bases lay between the germline ends. The CDR3 is made up of 14 amino acids. Germline loops: CDR1 MGHDK, CDR2 SYGVNS.

V and J are TRBV27 and TRBJ2-5; 8 nucleotides line up with TRBD1. V lost 4 bases and J lost 5; bases outside the gene matches: 15. The germline CDR1 and CDR2 sequences are MNHEY and SMNVEV (reference sequence). This CDR3 comprises 17 residues. The CDR3 DNA reads TGTGCCAGCAGTTCATACAGGGGGGCGCCGGGTTTGGAGACCCAGTACTTC. Its translation is CASSSYRGAPGLETQYF.

This clone was seen a handful of times. V usage is TRBV3-1 (or the pseudogene TRBV3-2) and J usage is TRBJ1-2, with 7 positions matching TRBD1. This CDR3 is built from 14 residues. The J segment lost 8 bases and the V segment lost 0 bases, leaving 6 bases of the junction unmatched. The germline gives CDR1 LGHDT, CDR2 YNNKEL (reference sequence). CDR3 in DNA: TGTGCCAGCAGCCAAGAGGGGACAGCTCGGGGCTACACCTTC. It encodes CASSQEGTARGYTF.

The chain carries TRBV10-3 and TRBJ2-5, with 8 nucleotides matching TRBD2. From germline, CDR1 is ENHRY and CDR2 SYGVKD. Trimming removed 7 bases from V and 4 bases from J; junction bases left unmatched: 11. The CDR3 is made up of 15 amino acids. The CDR3 reads CAITKSGRGGETQYF. For the CDR3, the DNA is TGTGCCATCACCAAAAGCGGGAGAGGTGGAGAGACCCAGTACTTC.

The V call is TRBV5-4, the J call TRBJ2-1; weak D call: TRBD2 (6 bases). Germline values: CDR1 SGHNT, CDR2 YYREEE (reference sequence). This CDR3 spans 16 amino acids. The V and J ends lost 4 bases and 3 bases respectively, with 17 bases between them. The CDR3 DNA reads TGTGCCAGCAGCCAGAGTACTAGCCCCAGCTACAATGAGCAGTTCTTC. Encoded protein: CASSQSTSPSYNEQFF.

J is TRBJ2-5 and V is TRBV5-8, with 7 positions matching TRBD2. V lost 4 bases, J lost 7 bases, and 7 bases stayed unmatched. The CDR3 runs 13 residues. Germline V gives CDR1 SGHTS, CDR2 YDEGEE. CDR3 in amino acids: CASSPGLVGTQYF. DNA of the CDR3: TGTGCCAGCAGCCCCGGACTAGTCGGGACCCAGTACTTC.

The chain joins TRBV5-1 to TRBJ2-2, with D uncertain. With 0 bases removed from V and 4 bases from J, the gap between germline ends came to 7 bases. Looked up from germline, CDR1 is SGHRS and CDR2 is YFSETQ. This CDR3 region has 14 residues. CDR3 residues: CASSLEIATGELFF. The DNA for the CDR3 is TGCGCCAGCAGCTTGGAGATAGCCACCGGGGAGCTGTTTTTT.

The chain recombines TRBV30 with TRBJ1-3; 7 bases map to TRBD1. The CDR3 spans 16 residues. The V and J ends lost 3 bases and 0 bases, in that order; junction bases with no gene match: 8. CDR1 and CDR2 from the germline V gene are GTSNPN and SVGIG (reference sequence). This CDR3 reads CAWRGWTGISGNTIYF. CDR3 nucleotide sequence: TGTGCCTGGAGGGGATGGACAGGAATCTCTGGAAACACCATATATTTT.

The V call is TRBV5-1, the J call TRBJ1-1, with 12 bases fitting TRBD1. Trimming took 4 bases from V and 0 from J; bases not matched to a gene: 10. The germline CDR1 and CDR2 sequences are SGHRS and YFSETQ. There are 18 residues in the CDR3. The CDR3 protein is CASSPFRDRGQMNTEAFF. The CDR3, as DNA: TGCGCCAGCAGCCCCTTCCGGGACAGGGGGCAAATGAACACTGAAGCTTTCTTT. Full variable domain (outside the CDR3, taken from reference TRBV5-1 and TRBJ1-1): KAGVTQTPRYLIKTRGQQVTLSCSPISGHRSVSWYQQTPGQGLQFLFEYFSETQRNKGNFPGRFSGRQFSNSRSEMNVSTLELGDSALYLCASSPFRDRGQMNTEAFFGQGTRLTVV.

The chain carries TRBV6-1 and TRBJ1-3, with a tentative D call TRBD1 (6 bases). There are 13 residues in the CDR3. Germline CDR1 MNHNS, CDR2 SASEGT. The ends were cut back, 6 bases at V and 2 bases at J, with 8 bases in the middle. Here the CDR3 reads CASRPGAGNTIYF. CDR3 nucleotides: TGTGCCAGCAGACCAGGGGCTGGAAACACCATATATTTT.

The chain has TRBV5-5 and TRBJ2-4; 8 bases fit TRBD1. V trimming: 1 base; J trimming: 12 bases; junction bases outside the gene matches: 18. Germline CDR1 is SGHKS and CDR2 is YYEKEE (reference sequence). The CDR3 extends over 17 amino acids. In nucleotides, the CDR3 is TGTGCCAGCAGCTTGTTTGGGGCCGGGACAGGCAAAGGCTATCAGTACTTC. This translates into CASSLFGAGTGKGYQYF.

The chain recombines TRBV5-1 with TRBJ2-2, with D possibly matching TRBD2 (5 bases). Germline values: CDR1 SGHRS, CDR2 YFSETQ. This CDR3 has 15 residues. Trimming cost V 1 base and J 0 bases, with 7 bases left between them. CDR3 residues: CASSLKAANTGELFF. The DNA of the CDR3 is TGCGCCAGCAGCTTGAAAGCGGCGAACACCGGGGAGCTGTTTTTT.